This T cell receptor (beta chain) was recorded in a study of early T cells in non-severe SARS-CoV-2 infection. Turning to the study itself: Bulk RNA from unsorted whole blood was sequenced; chains were unpaired.

In this sample, this clonotype turned up many times. Its antigen is not identified. CDR1 is SEHNR and CDR2 is FQNEAQ in the germline V gene (reference sequence). The CDR3 totals 11 residues. The V end was cut by 5 bases, the J end by 7 bases, with 9 bases between. Study-level results: Sequences matched to VDJdb favored anti-spike CD8 responses, while private and CD4 specificities were missed.

Each cDNA molecule carried a unique molecular identifier. TCRdb independently ran MiXCR on the 5' RACE reads; one entry per CDR3 protein. The table records tens of thousands of distinct CDR3 sequences, 7.5% to 9% of them present only once. The sequencing used whole blood, collected at baseline. The chain has TRBV7-9 and TRBJ2-7; D call uncertain. This TCR came from an adult who was a healthcare worker with PCR-confirmed SARS-CoV-2 infection or an uninfected control (not recorded which). The CDR3: CASSARTEQYF. Written as DNA, the CDR3 is TGTGCCAGCAGCGCAAGGACGGAGCAGTACTTC.